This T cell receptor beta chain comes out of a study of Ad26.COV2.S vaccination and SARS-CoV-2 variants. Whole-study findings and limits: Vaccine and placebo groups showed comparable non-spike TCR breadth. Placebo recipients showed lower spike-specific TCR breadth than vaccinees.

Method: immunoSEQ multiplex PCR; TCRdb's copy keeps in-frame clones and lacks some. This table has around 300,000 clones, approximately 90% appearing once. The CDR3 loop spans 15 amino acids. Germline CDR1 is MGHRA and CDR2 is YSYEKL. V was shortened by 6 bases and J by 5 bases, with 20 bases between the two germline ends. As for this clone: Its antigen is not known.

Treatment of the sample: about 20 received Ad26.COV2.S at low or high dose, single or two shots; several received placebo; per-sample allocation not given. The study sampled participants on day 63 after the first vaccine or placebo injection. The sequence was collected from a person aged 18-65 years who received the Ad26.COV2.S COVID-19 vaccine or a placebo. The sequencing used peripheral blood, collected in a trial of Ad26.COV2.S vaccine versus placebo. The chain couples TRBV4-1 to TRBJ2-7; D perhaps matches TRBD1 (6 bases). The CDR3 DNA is TGCGCCAGCAGAAAAACCTGGACAGCAGAGGACGAGCAGTACTTC. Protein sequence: CASRKTWTAEDEQYF.